One T cell receptor (beta chain) is described in this entry. The antigen remains unidentified. The entry originates in a study of cytomegalovirus exposure and HLA in healthy donors. Overall study findings and caveats: It was reported that the classifier diagnosed cytomegalovirus status with high specificity and sensitivity in both the original and validation cohorts. Productive status was seen about 90% or about 30% of the time for most TCR beta V segments in an earlier analysis.

Germline CDR1 ENHRY, CDR2 SYGVKD. V lost 2 bases and J 6 bases, leaving 7 bases between the germline ends. The CDR3 loop spans 13 amino acids. With 60 Vbeta and 13 Jbeta primers, the PCR was carried out. This table comes from immunoSEQ multiplex PCR, and its TCRdb copy is limited to in-frame clones, with some not included. The table lists some 140,000 clones, roughly 73% of them singletons, with over 1% in the top ten. The sequenced sample was PBMCs. This clonotype was obtained from a woman aged 40 to 50 in good health and CMV-seronegative. The rearrangement uses TRBV10-3 and TRBJ2-2; D is perhaps TRBD2 (5 bases). The CDR3 sequence: CAISEGESGELFF. CDR3 sequence (DNA): TGTGCCATCAGTGAGGGGGAGTCCGGGGAGCTGTTTTTT.